The T cell receptor (beta chain) described here comes from a study of T-cell reconstitution after alpha-beta-depleted transplantation in children. There are 15 residues in the CDR3. The germline CDR1 and CDR2 sequences are MNHEY and SVGAGI. V shed 0 bases and J shed 5 bases, with 13 bases lying between them. This clonotype was detected only a few times. Its target is not known. Unique molecular identifiers were built into the TCRbeta library. TCRdb independently ran MiXCR on the PCR reads; one entry per CDR3 protein. Of around 270,000 distinct CDR3 sequences listed, around 7.1% are singletons. General study results and limits: Reportedly, roughly two months post-transplant, alpha-beta T cells arose from several hundred expanded graft clones. There were some patients whose high TCRbeta diversity at day 60 came from surviving recipient T cells and thymic progenitors. One year post-transplant, T-cell counts and diversity were largely derived from T cells produced anew.

This receptor was obtained from a female patient aged 2 to 10 who had a stem cell transplant for Fanconi anemia, so the T cells may come from the graft donor. The V gene is TRBV6-5, the J gene TRBJ1-1; D perhaps matches TRBD1 (5 bases). This specimen consisted of peripheral blood, obtained 360 days after TCRalphabeta/CD19-depleted stem cell transplant. The CDR3 is CASSYSRGGETEAFF. CDR3 sequence (DNA): TGTGCCAGCAGTTACTCACGGGGGGGGGAGACTGAAGCTTTCTTT.